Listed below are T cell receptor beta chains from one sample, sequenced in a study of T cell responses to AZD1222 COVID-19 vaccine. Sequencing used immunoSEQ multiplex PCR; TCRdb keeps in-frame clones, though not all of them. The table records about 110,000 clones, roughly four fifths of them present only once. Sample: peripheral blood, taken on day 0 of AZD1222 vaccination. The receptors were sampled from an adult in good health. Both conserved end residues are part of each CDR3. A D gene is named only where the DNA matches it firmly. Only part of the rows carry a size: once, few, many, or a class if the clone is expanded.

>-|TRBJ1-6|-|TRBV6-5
TGTGCCAGCAGTTACTCCGACAGACTTTATAATTCACCCCTCCACTTT
CASSYSDRLYNSPLHF
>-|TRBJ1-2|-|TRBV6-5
TGTGCCAGCAGTTACTCGAATGGGGGAGCCTATGGCTACACCTTC
CASSYSNGGAYGYTF
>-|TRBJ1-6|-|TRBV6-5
TGTGCCAGCAGAGGGACGAACAATTCACCCCTCCACTTT
CASRGTNNSPLHF
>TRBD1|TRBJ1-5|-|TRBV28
TGTGCCAGCAGTTTACCGGGGACAGTCAGATTACCCCAGCATTTT
CASSLPGTVRLPQHF
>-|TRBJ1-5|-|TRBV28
TGTGCCAGCAGTTCTATCGGCGGGATTCAGCCCCAGCATTTT
CASSSIGGIQPQHF
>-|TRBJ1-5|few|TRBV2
TGTGCCAGTGCCGGCGGGACAAATCAGCCCCAGCATTTT
CASAGGTNQPQHF
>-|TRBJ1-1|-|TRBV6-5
TGTGCCAGCAGTTACGGCGAGAACACTGAAGCTTTCTTT
CASSYGENTEAFF
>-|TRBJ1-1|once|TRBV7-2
TGTGCCAGCAGCCGGAACAGGTTGAGGAACACTGAAGCTTTCTTT
CASSRNRLRNTEAFF
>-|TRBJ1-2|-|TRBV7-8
TGTGCCAGCAGCTTAGAACAGGTTCACTATGGCTACACCTTC
CASSLEQVHYGYTF
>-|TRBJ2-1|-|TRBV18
TGTGCCAGCTCACCAGGGTACAATGAGCAGTTCTTC
CASSPGYNEQFF
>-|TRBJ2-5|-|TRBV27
TGTGCCAGCAGTCTTCAAGGGGGCCAAGAGACCCAGTACTTC
CASSLQGGQETQYF
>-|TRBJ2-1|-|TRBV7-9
TGTGCCAGCAGCTTTATAAGAGAGCAGTTCTTC
CASSFIREQFF
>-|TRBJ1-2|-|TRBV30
TGTGCCTGGAGTTCCCCCTGGTTTGGCTATGGCTACACCTTC
CAWSSPWFGYGYTF
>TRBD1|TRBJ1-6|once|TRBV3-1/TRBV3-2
TGTGCCAGCAGCCTATCTGACAGGGTACGGGCACCCCTCCACTTT
CASSLSDRVRAPLHF
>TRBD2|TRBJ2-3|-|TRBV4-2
TGTGCCAGCTCCCATCGCAGCGGGGGGGCAGATACGCAGTATTTT
CASSHRSGGADTQYF
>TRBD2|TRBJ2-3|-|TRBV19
TGTGCCAGTAACCTAGCGGGAGCCACAGATACGCAGTATTTT
CASNLAGATDTQYF
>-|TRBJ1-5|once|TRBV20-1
TGCAGTGCTAGTCCCCCTATTTCTCCCGGTCAGCCCCAGCATTTT
CSASPPISPGQPQHF
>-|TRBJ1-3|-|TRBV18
TGTGCCAGCTCAGAGCAAGACGGGGGTACTGGAAACACCATATATTTT
CASSEQDGGTGNTIYF
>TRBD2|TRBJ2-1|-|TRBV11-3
TGTGCCAGCAGCCCGACTAGCGGGGGCCAATACAATGAGCAGTTCTTC
CASSPTSGGQYNEQFF
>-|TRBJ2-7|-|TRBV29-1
TGCAGCGTGGGACGCGGCAGCTCCTACGAGCAGTACTTC
CSVGRGSSYEQYF
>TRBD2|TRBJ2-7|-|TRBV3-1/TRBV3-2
TGTGCCAGCAGCCGGGAGGGAAGCTCCTACGAGCAGTACTTC
CASSREGSSYEQYF
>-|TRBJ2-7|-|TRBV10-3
TGTGCCATCAGTGACCAACAGAACCTTGGGGAGCAGTACTTC
CAISDQQNLGEQYF
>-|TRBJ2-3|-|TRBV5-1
TGCGCCAGCAGCTTAGGAGGGAAGGCGGCAGATACGCAGTATTTT
CASSLGGKAADTQYF
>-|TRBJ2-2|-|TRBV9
TGTGCCAGCAGTCTAGGGGCTACCGGGGAGCTGTTTTTT
CASSLGATGELFF
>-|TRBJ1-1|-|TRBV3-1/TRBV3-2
TGTGCCAGCAGCCCGGCGGGGGGACGAAACACTGAAGCTTTCTTT
CASSPAGGRNTEAFF
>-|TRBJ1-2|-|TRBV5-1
TGCGCCAGCAGCTCCGACAGCTATGGCTACACCTTC
CASSSDSYGYTF
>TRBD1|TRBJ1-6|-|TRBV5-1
TGCGCCAGCAGCTCCCTAGGACAGGGTGCGAATTCACCCCTCCACTTT
CASSSLGQGANSPLHF
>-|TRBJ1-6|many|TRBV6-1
TGTGCCAGCAGTGATCTTATGATGGGGAATTCACCCCTCCACTTT
CASSDLMMGNSPLHF
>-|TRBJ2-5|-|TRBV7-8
TGTGCCAGCAACCCCCCAAGGGGGTGGGAGACCCAGTACTTC
CASNPPRGWETQYF
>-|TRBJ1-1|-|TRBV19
TGTGCCAGTAGTAGGAGGGGAATGCCGAACACTGAAGCTTTCTTT
CASSRRGMPNTEAFF